A single sample is the source of the 16 T cell receptor beta chains below, sequenced in a study of blood T cell repertoires in COVID-19. Sequencing was performed with immunoSEQ multiplex PCR; in TCRdb, only in-frame clones are kept and a portion is missing. Of over 200,000 clones listed, about 87% are singletons. Sequencing was performed on PBMCs or T cells enriched from blood (not recorded which). These receptors all stem from a young woman who had been exposed to COVID-19.

V gene TRBV7-6 combines with J gene TRBJ1-5; weak D call: TRBD1 (5 bases). Germline V gives CDR1 SGHVS, CDR2 FNYEAQ. Deletions cut 1 base from V and 2 bases from J, with 12 bases between. CDR3 length: 16 residues. CDR3 DNA: TGTGCCAGCAGCTTAGTAGGCGGGGGTGGCAATCAGCCCCAGCATTTT. It yields the protein CASSLVGGGGNQPQHF.

The chain combines TRBV20-1 with TRBJ2-7; D is uncertain. Per the germline V gene, CDR1 is DFQATT and CDR2 is SNEGSKA (reference sequence). V shed 5 bases and J shed 5 bases, with 10 bases lying between them. The CDR3 runs to 11 residues. CDR3 DNA sequence: TGCAGTGCTTTTCAAGCCCACGAGCAGTACTTC. Residues: CSAFQAHEQYF.

The rearrangement links TRBV27 to TRBJ1-1; tentative D call: TRBD1 (6 bases). Germline loops: CDR1 MNHEY, CDR2 SMNVEV (reference sequence). This CDR3 has 14 residues. The V and J ends lost 6 bases and 4 bases respectively, with 15 bases between them. The CDR3 protein is CASRPRGGITEAFF. CDR3 DNA sequence: TGTGCCAGCAGACCAAGGGGGGGCATCACTGAAGCTTTCTTT.

V usage is TRBV2 and J usage is TRBJ2-7; the match to TRBD1 covers 9 bases. This CDR3 region has 15 residues. Germline trimming cut 6 bases from V and 9 bases from J; bases unmatched to any gene: 15. In germline, CDR1 is SNHLY, CDR2 FYNNEI. In DNA, the CDR3 is TGTGCCAGCAGACGTACAGGGGGCGCCCCTCTCGGGCAGTACTTC. Translation: CASRRTGGAPLGQYF. Variable domain in full (rest from reference TRBV2 and TRBJ2-7): EPEVTQTPSHQVTQMGQEVILRCVPISNHLYFYWYRQILGQKVEFLVSFYNNEISEKSEIFDDQFSVERPDGSNFTLKIRSTKLEDSAMYFCASRRTGGAPLGQYFGPGTRLTVT.

This clone has just a few counts. V and J are TRBV7-3 and TRBJ1-1; 8 bases fit TRBD1. This CDR3 has 13 amino acids. V shed 5 bases, J shed 9 bases, and the junction held 8 bases outside the gene matches. The germline V gene has CDR1 SGHTA and CDR2 FQGTGA. This CDR3 is CASSPADRDKAFF. CDR3 nucleotides: TGTGCCAGCAGCCCCGCGGACAGGGATAAAGCTTTCTTT.

J is TRBJ1-1 and V is TRBV28; D unclear. The CDR3 has 14 residues. Trimming cost V 5 bases and J 3 bases, with 13 bases left between them. Germline lookup yields CDR1 MDHEN and CDR2 SYDVKM. The CDR3 nucleotides are TGTGCCAGCAGTCAGCCCCTAGTTGACACTGAAGCTTTCTTT. It codes for CASSQPLVDTEAFF.

The chain is built from TRBV25-1 and TRBJ1-1, with 7 bases matching TRBD1. Germline CDR1 MGHDK, CDR2 SYGVNS. V lost 5 bases to trimming and J lost 4 bases; unmatched junction nucleotides: 10. The CDR3 has 15 amino acids. CDR3 sequence: CASSPSGRGSTEAFF. The CDR3, as DNA: TGTGCCAGCAGTCCTTCGGGCAGGGGGTCCACTGAAGCTTTCTTT.

The rearrangement uses TRBV28 and TRBJ2-7; 12 nucleotides line up with TRBD2. The ends lost 1 base at V and 2 bases at J; junction bases unmatched: 9. CDR1 is MDHEN and CDR2 is SYDVKM in the germline V gene. This CDR3 comprises 18 residues. For the CDR3, the DNA is TGTGCCAGCAGTTTATCGGCTTGGAGGACTAGCGGGACCTACGAGCAGTACTTC. This codes for CASSLSAWRTSGTYEQYF.

The V and J genes are TRBV7-6 and TRBJ2-2; 8 nucleotides match TRBD1. Germline V gene data show CDR1 as SGHVS and CDR2 as FNYEAQ. J was trimmed by 6 bases and V by 2 bases; bases with no gene match: 2. This CDR3 has 14 residues. CDR3 residues: CASSLQGAAGELFF. The CDR3 DNA follows: TGTGCCAGCAGCTTACAGGGGGCTGCCGGGGAGCTGTTTTTT.

The chain joins TRBV7-9 to TRBJ2-6; no firm D call. Trimming left V 1 base short and J 2 bases short, with 6 bases between. This CDR3 has 15 amino acids. The germline CDR1 and CDR2 sequences are SEHNR and FQNEAQ (reference sequence). The CDR3 DNA reads TGTGCCAGCAGCTTAGACGGTACTGGGGCCAACGTCCTGACTTTC. Residues: CASSLDGTGANVLTF.

V usage is TRBV9 and J usage is TRBJ1-3, with TRBD1 identical over 9 bases. Germline V gives CDR1 SGDLS, CDR2 YYNGEE. The V gene end was trimmed by 1 base and the J gene end by 1 base; junction bases not matched to a gene: 3. The CDR3 is 16 residues long. CDR3 region: CASSVQTGGSGNTIYF. CDR3 DNA sequence: TGTGCCAGCAGCGTACAGACAGGGGGATCTGGAAACACCATATATTTT.

V and J are TRBV5-1 and TRBJ2-1, with 15 bases identical to TRBD2. This CDR3 has 14 amino acids. Germline V gives CDR1 SGHRS, CDR2 YFSETQ. Trimming at V came to 3 bases and at J to 8 bases, leaving 0 bases not matched to a gene. CDR3 sequence reads: CASSWTSGRDEQFF. In DNA form, the CDR3 reads TGCGCCAGCAGCTGGACTAGCGGGAGGGATGAGCAGTTCTTC.

The V and J genes are TRBV2 and TRBJ2-7, with 8 bases identical to TRBD1. CDR3 length: 13 residues. The V gene's germline CDR1 is SNHLY and CDR2 FYNNEI. V shed 6 bases and J 2 bases; nucleotides not matched to a gene: 3. The CDR3 loop reads CASRRTGTYEQYF. CDR3 DNA sequence: TGTGCCAGCAGACGGACAGGGACCTACGAGCAGTACTTC.

V and J are TRBV6-5 and TRBJ2-2; 11 bases line up with TRBD2. Germline V lookup: CDR1 MNHEY, CDR2 SVGAGI. V lost 4 bases and J lost 7; bases outside the gene matches: 8. The length of the CDR3 is 16 residues. The CDR3 here is CASSWGLAEGGGELFF. The CDR3 nucleotides read TGTGCCAGCAGTTGGGGACTAGCGGAGGGGGGCGGGGAGCTGTTTTTT.

This chain uses TRBV11-2 with TRBJ1-1; TRBD1 might be the D (6 bases). With 5 bases removed from V and 2 bases from J, the gap between germline ends came to 21 bases. The germline gives CDR1 SGHAT, CDR2 FQNNGV. The CDR3 is 17 residues long. The CDR3 nucleotides are TGTGCCAGCAGCCCCCAACGAATAGACAGGTTTAACACTGAAGCTTTCTTT. Translated: CASSPQRIDRFNTEAFF.

V gene TRBV10-1 combines with J gene TRBJ2-1; the match to TRBD2 covers 9 bases. V lost 0 bases, J lost 0 bases, and 6 bases stayed unmatched. CDR3 length: 18 amino acids. The V gene's germline CDR1 is WNHNN and CDR2 SYGVQD (reference sequence). CDR3 residues: CASSESTASGISYNEQFF. The CDR3 DNA reads as TGCGCCAGCAGTGAGTCCACGGCTAGCGGGATCTCCTACAATGAGCAGTTCTTC.